Following are 15 T cell receptor beta chains from one sample sequenced in a study of T cell changes during pregnancy in multiple sclerosis. Assay used: immunoSEQ multiplex PCR; TCRdb lists only in-frame clones, some missing. This sample has about 59,000 clones, with roughly 87% found just once. This sample comprised peripheral blood, obtained in the third trimester of pregnancy. These receptors came from a female donor in good health, enrolled as a control in a pregnancy study.

The chain joins TRBV30 to TRBJ1-5, with TRBD1 matching over 10 bases. CDR3 length equals 17 residues. The germline V gene encodes CDR1 GTSNPN and CDR2 SVGIG (reference sequence). J was trimmed by 2 bases and V by 8 bases; bases with no gene match: 15. The CDR3 loop is CAGGTGTGARGNQPQHF. The CDR3 DNA is TGTGCCGGGGGAACCGGGACAGGGGCTCGGGGCAATCAGCCCCAGCATTTT.

The V gene is TRBV4-3, the J gene TRBJ2-1; D remains ambiguous. The CDR3 runs 12 residues. The V and J ends lost 4 bases and 9 bases respectively, with 10 bases between them. Germline-derived CDR1 and CDR2 are LGHNA and YSLEER. The DNA for the CDR3 is TGCGCCAGCAGCCGTAGAGGCGGTGAGCAGTTCTTC. Protein: CASSRRGGEQFF.

This clone was observed a single time. The chain joins TRBV30 to TRBJ2-5; 15 bases are shared with TRBD2. CDR1 GTSNPN and CDR2 SVGIG come from the germline V gene (reference sequence). V shed 2 bases and J 2 bases; nucleotides not matched to a gene: 6. The CDR3 has 17 amino acids. CDR3 nucleotides: TGTGCCTGGAGTTTCGGGACTAGCGGGGGGCGACAAGAGACCCAGTACTTC. It translates to CAWSFGTSGGRQETQYF.

This clone was picked up one time. This CDR3 is CAIRTGESYEQYF. CDR3 DNA sequence: TGTGCCATACGGACAGGGGAGTCCTACGAGCAGTACTTC. V and J are TRBV7-9 and TRBJ2-7; 9 bases line up with TRBD1. The germline V gene has CDR1 SEHNR and CDR2 FQNEAQ (reference sequence). The V gene end was trimmed by 10 bases and the J gene end by 1 base; junction bases not matched to a gene: 5. The CDR3 totals 13 residues.

A note on this clone: The same CDR3 also results from other DNA sequences found in this sample. The chain combines TRBV5-1 with TRBJ2-1; weak D call: TRBD1 (6 bases). This CDR3 spans 14 amino acids. V gave up 4 bases and J gave up 3 bases, with 11 bases separating them. Germline V gives CDR1 SGHRS, CDR2 YFSETQ. The CDR3 region is CASSPGQSYNEQFF. CDR3 coding DNA: TGCGCCAGCAGCCCCGGACAGAGCTACAATGAGCAGTTCTTC.

The CDR3 sequence: CNAGGKNEQFF. The CDR3 DNA reads as TGCAACGCTGGGGGGAAGAATGAGCAGTTCTTC. The chain joins TRBV29-1 to TRBJ2-1, with D perhaps matching TRBD2 (6 bases). The CDR3 consists of 11 residues. Germline V lookup: CDR1 SQVTM, CDR2 ANQGSEA.

The chain combines TRBV2 with TRBJ2-7; 7 bases are a match to TRBD1. The CDR3 has 17 residues. V shed 3 bases, J shed 9 bases, and the junction held 20 bases outside the gene matches. CDR1 is SNHLY, CDR2 FYNNEI, per germline. As DNA, the CDR3 is TGTGCCAGCAGTGACAGGGGGAAGCCTACCTACGTACGGGGGCAGTACTTC. Amino acid sequence: CASSDRGKPTYVRGQYF.

The chain links TRBV5-4 to TRBJ2-7; D might be TRBD1 (5 bases). V gave up 2 bases and J gave up 6 bases, with 15 bases separating them. The germline V gene has CDR1 SGHNT and CDR2 YYREEE (reference sequence). CDR3 length: 14 amino acids. The CDR3 coding sequence is TGTGCCAGCAGCTTAGAACAGGTGAGGTCCGAGCAGTACTTC. Protein: CASSLEQVRSEQYF. Looking up the rest from reference TRBV5-4 and TRBJ2-7 gives the full variable domain: ETGVTQSPTHLIKTRGQQVTLRCSSQSGHNTVSWYQQALGQGPQFIFQYYREEENGRGNFPPRFSGLQFPNYSSELNVNALELDDSALYLCASSLEQVRSEQYFGPGTRLTVT.

The chain has TRBV14 and TRBJ2-1; 10 bases line up with TRBD2. Trimming took 3 bases from V and 4 from J; bases not matched to a gene: 3. The length of the CDR3 is 15 residues. In germline, CDR1 is SGHDN, CDR2 FVKESK. The CDR3 nucleotides read TGTGCCAGCAGCCATCTAGCGGGGGATTACAATGAGCAGTTCTTC. This sequence encodes CASSHLAGDYNEQFF.

The sample holds one count of this clone. The same CDR3 also results from other DNA sequences found in this sample. The V call is TRBV10-3, the J call TRBJ2-3, with 9 positions matching TRBD2. This CDR3 is built from 15 residues. Trimming removed 4 bases from V and 3 bases from J; junction bases left unmatched: 5. CDR1 and CDR2 (germline): ENHRY, SYGVKD. The CDR3 nucleotides read TGTGCCATCAGTGGAGGGCTAGCGGGGACAGATACGCAGTATTTT. It is translated as CAISGGLAGTDTQYF.

This chain links TRBV27 with TRBJ2-2; D perhaps matches TRBD1 (5 bases). There are 13 residues in the CDR3. Trimming removed 4 bases from V and 4 bases from J, with 7 bases in between. Germline V lookup: CDR1 MNHEY, CDR2 SMNVEV (reference sequence). The CDR3 DNA reads TGTGCCAGCAGTTGGGGCGGCACCGGGGAGCTGTTTTTT. Translated: CASSWGGTGELFF.

The chain uses TRBV11-2 and TRBJ2-2; TRBD2 matches 12 bases. This CDR3 region has 18 residues. From germline, CDR1 is SGHAT and CDR2 FQNNGV. With V trimmed by 5 bases and J by 2 bases, 9 bases remained unmatched. CDR3 loop: CASSGTGLAGSNTGELFF. DNA of the CDR3: TGTGCCAGCAGCGGAACCGGACTAGCGGGATCAAACACCGGGGAGCTGTTTTTT.

This chain uses TRBV7-6 with TRBJ2-1; D perhaps matches TRBD1 (5 bases). The CDR3 loop spans 15 amino acids. Per germline, CDR1 SGHVS and CDR2 FNYEAQ. V gave up 1 base and J gave up 3 bases, with 10 bases separating them. CDR3 DNA sequence: TGTGCCAGCAGCTTAGGCCAGGGATACTACAATGAGCAGTTCTTC. Encoded protein: CASSLGQGYYNEQFF.

The chain employs TRBV28 and TRBJ1-5; D unresolved. Deletions cut 6 bases from V and 9 bases from J, with 15 bases between. The CDR3 sequence is 13 residues long. Germline V CDR1 and CDR2: MDHEN, SYDVKM. The CDR3, as DNA: TGTGCCAGCAGCCAACTCTACGGGATGCCCCAGCATTTT. Protein product: CASSQLYGMPQHF.

The chain combines TRBV2 with TRBJ2-5, with D tentatively TRBD1 (5 bases). The CDR3 extends over 15 amino acids. The germline gives CDR1 SNHLY, CDR2 FYNNEI. The V and J ends lost 3 bases and 5 bases respectively, with 16 bases between them. The CDR3 sequence is CASSESRGGDETQYF. The CDR3 DNA reads as TGTGCCAGCAGTGAGTCTAGGGGCGGCGATGAGACCCAGTACTTC. Filled out from reference TRBV2 and TRBJ2-5, the complete variable domain reads EPEVTQTPSHQVTQMGQEVILRCVPISNHLYFYWYRQILGQKVEFLVSFYNNEISEKSEIFDDQFSVERPDGSNFTLKIRSTKLEDSAMYFCASSESRGGDETQYFGPGTRLLVL.